Detailed here is one T cell receptor beta chain. The CDR3 has 16 amino acids. Germline-derived CDR1 and CDR2 are KGHSH and LQKENI. The V gene lost 3 bases and the J gene lost 4 bases, with 17 bases spanning the gap. The assay was immunoSEQ multiplex PCR, and TCRdb's table has in-frame clones only and misses some. The profile shows fewer than 45,000 clones, more than 75% of them singletons. This sample stems from a study of T cell changes during pregnancy in multiple sclerosis. The sequences come from CD8+ T cells from peripheral blood mononuclear cells, collected in the third trimester of pregnancy. This sequence was found in a female donor with multiple sclerosis, enrolled in a pregnancy study. The V and J genes are TRBV18 and TRBJ2-3; D possibly corresponds to TRBD1 (6 bases). The CDR3 nucleotides read TGTGCCAGCTCACCCACCGGGACACAGTTCCCAGATACGCAGTATTTT. Its protein product is CASSPTGTQFPDTQYF. Using reference TRBV18 and TRBJ2-3 for the parts outside the CDR3, the full variable domain is NAGVMQNPRHLVRRRGQEARLRCSPMKGHSHVYWYRQLPEEGLKFMVYLQKENIIDESGMPKERFSAEFPKEGPSILRIQQVVRGDSAAYFCASSPTGTQFPDTQYFGPGTRLTVL.